This entry features one T cell receptor (beta chain) sequence. This entry belongs to a study of blood T cell repertoires in COVID-19. About the study: PBMCs, B-cell-depleted T cells, or T cells provided the cDNA or gDNA that made up the material.

As originally analysed: Estimation of nucleated cell counts was performed using reference gene primer amplification. The table came from immunoSEQ multiplex PCR; TCRdb's copy has only in-frame clones and leaves some out. V and J calls and clone size are those listed in that table; D and trimming were worked out from the DNA. The table records around 290,000 clones, approximately 89% of them present only once. Trimming left V 6 bases short and J 2 bases short, with 20 bases between. Germline V CDR1 and CDR2: MNHEY, SMNVEV (reference sequence). CDR3 size: 16 residues. The sequenced sample was peripheral blood. This TCR derives from a woman in her fifties or sixties who had recovered from COVID-19. J is TRBJ2-7 and V is TRBV27; D perhaps matches TRBD1 (5 bases). The CDR3 spells CASRTFRDRATYEQYF. For the CDR3, the DNA is TGTGCCAGCAGAACGTTCCGCGACAGAGCTACCTACGAGCAGTACTTC.